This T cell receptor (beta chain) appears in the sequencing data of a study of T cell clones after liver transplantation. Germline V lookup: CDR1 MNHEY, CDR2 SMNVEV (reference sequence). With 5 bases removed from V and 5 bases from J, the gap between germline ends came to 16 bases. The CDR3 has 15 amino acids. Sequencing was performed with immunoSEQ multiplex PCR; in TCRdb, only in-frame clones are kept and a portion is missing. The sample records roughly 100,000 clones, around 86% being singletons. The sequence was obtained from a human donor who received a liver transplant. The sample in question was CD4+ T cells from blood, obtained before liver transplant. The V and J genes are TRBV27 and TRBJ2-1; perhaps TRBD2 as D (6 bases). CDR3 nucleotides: TGTGCCAGCAGTAGCTATGGGACTGGCAACAATGAGCAGTTCTTC. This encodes CASSSYGTGNNEQFF.